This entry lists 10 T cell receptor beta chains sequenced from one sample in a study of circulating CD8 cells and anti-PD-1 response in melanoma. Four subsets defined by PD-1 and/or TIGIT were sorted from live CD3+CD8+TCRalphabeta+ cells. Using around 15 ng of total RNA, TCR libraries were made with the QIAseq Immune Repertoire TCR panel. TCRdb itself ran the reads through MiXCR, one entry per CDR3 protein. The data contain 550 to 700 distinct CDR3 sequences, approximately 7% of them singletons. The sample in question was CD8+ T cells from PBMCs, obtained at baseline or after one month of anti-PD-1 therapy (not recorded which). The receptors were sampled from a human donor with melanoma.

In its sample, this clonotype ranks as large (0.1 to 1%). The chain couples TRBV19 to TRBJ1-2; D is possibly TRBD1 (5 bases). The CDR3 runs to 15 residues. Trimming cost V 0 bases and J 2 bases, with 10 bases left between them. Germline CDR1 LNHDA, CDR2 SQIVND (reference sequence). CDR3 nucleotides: TGTGCCAGTAGTATAGATTGGGGGTCCAACTATGGCTACACCTTC. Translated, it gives CASSIDWGSNYGYTF.

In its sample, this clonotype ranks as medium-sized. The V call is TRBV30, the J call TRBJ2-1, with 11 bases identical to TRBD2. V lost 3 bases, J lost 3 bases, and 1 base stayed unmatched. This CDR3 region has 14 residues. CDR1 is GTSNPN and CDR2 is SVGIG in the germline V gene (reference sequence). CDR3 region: CAWSGLAGYNEQFF. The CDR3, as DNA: TGTGCCTGGAGCGGACTAGCGGGCTACAATGAGCAGTTCTTC.

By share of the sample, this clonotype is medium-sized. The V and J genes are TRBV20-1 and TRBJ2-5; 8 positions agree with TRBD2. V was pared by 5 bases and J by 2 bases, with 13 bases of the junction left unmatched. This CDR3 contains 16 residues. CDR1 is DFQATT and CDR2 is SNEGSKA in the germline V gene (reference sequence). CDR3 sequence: CSAGGGGRGPQETQYF. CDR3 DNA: TGCAGTGCTGGAGGCGGGGGGCGGGGTCCACAAGAGACCCAGTACTTC.

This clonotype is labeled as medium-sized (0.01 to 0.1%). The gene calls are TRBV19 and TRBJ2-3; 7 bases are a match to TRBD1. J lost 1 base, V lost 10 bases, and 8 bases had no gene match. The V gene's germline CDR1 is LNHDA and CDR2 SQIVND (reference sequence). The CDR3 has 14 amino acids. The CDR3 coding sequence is TGTGCCACCAAGGGGGCTTCGGGCACAGATACGCAGTATTTT. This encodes CATKGASGTDTQYF.

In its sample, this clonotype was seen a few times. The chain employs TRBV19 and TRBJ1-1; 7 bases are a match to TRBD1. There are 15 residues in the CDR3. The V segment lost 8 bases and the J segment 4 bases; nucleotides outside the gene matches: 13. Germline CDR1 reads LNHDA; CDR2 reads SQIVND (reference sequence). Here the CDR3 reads CASSPGVRGVTEAFF. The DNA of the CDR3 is TGTGCCAGTTCTCCCGGGGTCAGGGGGGTCACTGAAGCTTTCTTT. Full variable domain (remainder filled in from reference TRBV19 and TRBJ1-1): DGGITQSPKYLFRKEGQNVTLSCEQNLNHDAMYWYRQDPGQGLRLIYYSQIVNDFQKGDIAEGYSVSREKKESFPLTVTSAQKNPTAFYLCASSPGVRGVTEAFFGQGTRLTVV.

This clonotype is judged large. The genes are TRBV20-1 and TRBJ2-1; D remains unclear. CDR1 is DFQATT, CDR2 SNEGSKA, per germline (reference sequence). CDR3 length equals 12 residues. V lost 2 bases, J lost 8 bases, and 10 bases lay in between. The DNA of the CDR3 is TGCAGTGCTAGAAGTCTAGGACATGAGCAGTTCTTC. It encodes CSARSLGHEQFF.

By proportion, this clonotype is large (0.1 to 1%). The chain's CDR3 is CASSFHAGAYNEQFF. The DNA for the CDR3 is TGTGCCAGCAGCTTCCATGCGGGAGCCTACAATGAGCAGTTCTTC. The J gene is TRBJ2-1, the V gene TRBV11-1; 7 bases map to TRBD2. CDR1 and CDR2 from the germline V gene are SGHAT and FQDESV (reference sequence). The J segment lost 2 bases and the V segment lost 3 bases, leaving 4 bases of the junction unmatched. There are 15 residues in the CDR3.

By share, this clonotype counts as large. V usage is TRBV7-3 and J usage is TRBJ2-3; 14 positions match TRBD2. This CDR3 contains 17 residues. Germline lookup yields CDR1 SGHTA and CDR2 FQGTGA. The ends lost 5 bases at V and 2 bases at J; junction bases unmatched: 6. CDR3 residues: CASSPWGLAGDTDTQYF. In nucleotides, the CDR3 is TGTGCCAGCAGCCCCTGGGGACTAGCGGGGGACACAGATACGCAGTATTTT.

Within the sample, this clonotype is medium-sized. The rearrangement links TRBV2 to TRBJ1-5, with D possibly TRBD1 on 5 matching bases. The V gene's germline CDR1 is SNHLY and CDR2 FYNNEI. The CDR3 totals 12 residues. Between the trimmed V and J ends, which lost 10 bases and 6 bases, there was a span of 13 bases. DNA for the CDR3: TGTGCCACGGGGCCTCGGGGTCAGCCCCAGCATTTT. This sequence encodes CATGPRGQPQHF. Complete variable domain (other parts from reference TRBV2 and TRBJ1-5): EPEVTQTPSHQVTQMGQEVILRCVPISNHLYFYWYRQILGQKVEFLVSFYNNEISEKSEIFDDQFSVERPDGSNFTLKIRSTKLEDSAMYFCATGPRGQPQHFGDGTRLSIL.

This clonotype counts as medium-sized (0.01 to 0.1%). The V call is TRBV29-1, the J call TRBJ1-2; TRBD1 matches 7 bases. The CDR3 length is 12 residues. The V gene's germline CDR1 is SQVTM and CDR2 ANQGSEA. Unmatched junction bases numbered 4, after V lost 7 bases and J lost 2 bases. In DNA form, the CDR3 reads TGCAGCGCCCAGGGGGAGAACTATGGCTACACCTTC. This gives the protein CSAQGENYGYTF.